The table lists the clone carrying this T cell receptor (beta chain) with many counts. The source of the sample is a study of T-cell reconstitution after alpha-beta-depleted transplantation in children. Germline CDR1 SGHTA, CDR2 FQGNSA. V shed 1 base, J shed 5 bases, and the junction held 2 bases outside the gene matches. The CDR3 has 15 amino acids. Preparation of the TCRbeta library was carried out with unique molecular identifiers. TCRdb itself ran the PCR reads through MiXCR, one entry per CDR3 protein. The repertoire holds around 93,000 distinct CDR3 sequences, 6.5% to 8.5% seen once, with 6.9% in the top ten.

The specimen comprised PBMCs from the stem cell graft donor, sampled from the stem cell graft. This rearrangement joins TRBV7-2 to TRBJ2-3; 11 nucleotides line up with TRBD2. The TCR sequence derives from a human donor who donated a stem cell graft to a child with congenital amegakaryocytic thrombocytopenia. The CDR3 region is CASSLGTSGLDTQYF. The CDR3 DNA reads TGTGCCAGCAGCTTAGGGACTAGCGGGCTAGATACGCAGTATTTT. Using reference TRBV7-2 and TRBJ2-3 for the parts outside the CDR3, the full variable domain is GAGVSQSPSNKVTEKGKDVELRCDPISGHTALYWYRQSLGQGLEFLIYFQGNSAPDKSGLPSDRFSAERTGGSVSTLTIQRTQQEDSAVYLCASSLGTSGLDTQYFGPGTRLTVL.